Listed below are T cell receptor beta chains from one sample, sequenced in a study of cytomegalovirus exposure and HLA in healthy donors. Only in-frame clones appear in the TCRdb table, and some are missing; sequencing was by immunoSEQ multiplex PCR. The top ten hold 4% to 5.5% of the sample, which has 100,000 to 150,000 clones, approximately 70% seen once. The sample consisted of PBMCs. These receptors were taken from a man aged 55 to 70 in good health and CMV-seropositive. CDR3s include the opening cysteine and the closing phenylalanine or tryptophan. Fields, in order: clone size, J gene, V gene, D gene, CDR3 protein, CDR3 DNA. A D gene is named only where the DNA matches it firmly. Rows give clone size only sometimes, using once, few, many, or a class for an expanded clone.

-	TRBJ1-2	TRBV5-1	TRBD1	CASSLVPGGEYGYTF	TGCGCCAGCAGCTTGGTCCCAGGGGGAGAGTATGGCTACACCTTC
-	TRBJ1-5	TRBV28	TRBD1	CASGGGGTGLYDQPQHF	TGTGCCAGCGGGGGGGGAGGGACAGGGTTGTATGATCAGCCCCAGCATTTT
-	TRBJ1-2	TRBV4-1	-	CASSQDQRPAAYGYTF	TGCGCCAGCAGCCAAGATCAGCGTCCAGCAGCATATGGCTACACCTTC
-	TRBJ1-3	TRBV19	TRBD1	CASSPAGTGSGNTIYF	TGTGCCAGTAGTCCGGCCGGGACAGGGTCTGGAAACACCATATATTTT
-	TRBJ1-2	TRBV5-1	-	CASSLSRGARDGYTF	TGCGCCAGCAGCTTGTCCCGGGGGGCTCGCGATGGCTACACCTTC
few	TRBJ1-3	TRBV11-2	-	CASSLVMAAGNTIYF	TGTGCCAGCAGCTTAGTAATGGCAGCTGGAAACACCATATATTTT
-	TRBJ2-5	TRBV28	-	CASRPSLAHQTQYF	TGTGCCAGCAGACCATCTTTAGCTCATCAGACCCAGTACTTC
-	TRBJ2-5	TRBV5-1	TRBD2	CASSLGTSGEETQYF	TGCGCCAGCAGCTTGGGGACTAGCGGGGAAGAGACCCAGTACTTC
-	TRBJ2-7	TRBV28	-	CASSLTLSRSSYEQYF	TGTGCCAGCAGTTTAACTCTGTCCCGAAGCTCCTACGAGCAGTACTTC
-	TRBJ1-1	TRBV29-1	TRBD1	CSVVGQGSREAFF	TGCAGCGTCGTCGGACAGGGCTCAAGAGAAGCTTTCTTT
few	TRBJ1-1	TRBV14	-	CASSQGGRDAEAFF	TGTGCCAGCAGCCAGGGAGGACGGGACGCTGAAGCTTTCTTT
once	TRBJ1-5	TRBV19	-	CASSIDYSPGPQHF	TGTGCCAGTAGTATAGACTACAGCCCAGGACCCCAGCATTTT
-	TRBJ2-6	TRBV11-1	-	CASSLSSPNSGANVLTF	TGTGCCAGCAGCTTATCTAGCCCCAACTCTGGGGCCAACGTCCTGACTTTC
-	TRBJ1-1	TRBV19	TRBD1	CASSTGTGGWDTEAFF	TGTGCCAGTAGTACCGGGACAGGGGGCTGGGACACTGAAGCTTTCTTT
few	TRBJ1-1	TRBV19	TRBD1	CASSLQGDWGTEAFF	TGTGCCAGTTCCTTACAGGGGGATTGGGGCACTGAAGCTTTCTTT
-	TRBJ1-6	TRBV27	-	CASSFAGYYNSPLHF	TGTGCCAGCAGTTTTGCGGGATACTATAATTCACCCCTCCACTTT
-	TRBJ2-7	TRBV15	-	CATSRGRGAGSSYEQYF	TGTGCCACCAGCAGAGGGCGGGGAGCGGGTAGCTCCTACGAGCAGTACTTC
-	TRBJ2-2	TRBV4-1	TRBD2	CASSQDGRGGTPGELFF	TGCGCCAGCAGCCAAGATGGGCGCGGGGGGACCCCCGGGGAGCTGTTTTTT
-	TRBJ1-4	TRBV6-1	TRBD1	CASRDTGVEEKLFF	TGTGCCAGCAGAGATACAGGGGTAGAAGAAAAACTGTTTTTT
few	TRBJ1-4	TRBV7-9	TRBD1	CASRSTGEAEKLFF	TGTGCCAGCAGGTCCACAGGGGAGGCTGAAAAACTGTTTTTT
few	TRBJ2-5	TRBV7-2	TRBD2	CASSLVGTSGGETQYF	TGTGCCAGCAGCTTAGTAGGGACTAGCGGGGGCGAGACCCAGTACTTC
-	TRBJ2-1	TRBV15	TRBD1	CATSRDHRTGWYNEQFF	TGTGCCACCAGCAGAGATCATAGGACAGGTTGGTACAATGAGCAGTTCTTC
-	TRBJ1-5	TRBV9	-	CASSVTVDNQPQHF	TGTGCCAGCAGCGTTACAGTAGACAATCAGCCCCAGCATTTT
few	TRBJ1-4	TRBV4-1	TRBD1	CASSRNRGEDEKLFF	TGCGCCAGCAGCCGTAACAGGGGCGAGGATGAAAAACTGTTTTTT